This section outlines one TCR beta chain sequence together with its context. Its matching antigen is unknown. This sample is part of a study of shared clonotypes between healthy human individuals. Study summary: Each donor contributed plates that comprised three CD4 naive, three CD4 memory, two CD8 naive and one CD8 memory. Points from the study as a whole: Roughly 5% of naive CD4 clonotypes were shared across a few donors. Sequencing of the sorted subsets was shown by rarefaction to be incomplete despite large depth. Sampling included only blood; tissue repertoires likely differ.

Naive CD8 cells comprised CD45RO-negative, CCR7-positively selected cells, excluding terminally differentiated effector memory CD45RA+ cells. The repertoire was sequenced with immunoSEQ multiplex PCR; TCRdb's copy has only in-frame clones and lacks some. The sample holds about 2.2 million clones; 93% are singletons and the top ten take 1.5% to 2%. The germline CDR1 and CDR2 sequences are SGHTA and FQGNSA. V dropped 2 bases and J dropped 0 bases, with 14 bases sitting between them. The CDR3 loop spans 17 amino acids. The chain recombines TRBV7-2 with TRBJ2-1, with a possible D match to TRBD2 (6 bases). The TCR was taken from a young man in good health. Some clones in this sample may be carry-over from other donors' samples. Sequenced input: naive CD8+ T cells from PBMCs. The DNA of the CDR3 is TGTGCCAGCAGCTTACCGATTGGACTACACTCCTACAATGAGCAGTTCTTC. Translating it yields CASSLPIGLHSYNEQFF. The variable domain in full, completed from reference TRBV7-2 and TRBJ2-1, reads GAGVSQSPSNKVTEKGKDVELRCDPISGHTALYWYRQSLGQGLEFLIYFQGNSAPDKSGLPSDRFSAERTGGSVSTLTIQRTQQEDSAVYLCASSLPIGLHSYNEQFFGPGTRLTVL.